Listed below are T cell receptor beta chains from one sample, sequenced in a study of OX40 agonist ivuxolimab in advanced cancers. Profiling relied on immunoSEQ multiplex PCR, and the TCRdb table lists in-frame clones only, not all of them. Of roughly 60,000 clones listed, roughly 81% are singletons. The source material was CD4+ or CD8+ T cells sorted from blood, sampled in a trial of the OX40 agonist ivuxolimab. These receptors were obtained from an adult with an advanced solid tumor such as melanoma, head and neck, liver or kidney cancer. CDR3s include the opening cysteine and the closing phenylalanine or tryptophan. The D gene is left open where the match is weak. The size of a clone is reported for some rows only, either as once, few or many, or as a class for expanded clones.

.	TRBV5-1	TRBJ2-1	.	CASSRGPLNEQFF	TGCGCCAGCAGCCGGGGACCCCTCAATGAGCAGTTCTTC
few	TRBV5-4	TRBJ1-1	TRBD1	CASSLETGGTEAFF	TGTGCCAGCAGCTTGGAGACAGGGGGGACTGAAGCTTTCTTT
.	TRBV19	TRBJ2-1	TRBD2	CASSIILAGGYNEQFF	TGTGCCAGTAGTATCATACTAGCGGGAGGCTACAATGAGCAGTTCTTC
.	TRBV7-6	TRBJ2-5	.	CASSTTPEQETQYF	TGTGCCAGCAGCACGACACCCGAACAAGAGACCCAGTACTTC
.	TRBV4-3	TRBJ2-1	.	CASSPGPNNEQFF	TGCGCCAGCAGCCCAGGGCCGAACAATGAGCAGTTCTTC
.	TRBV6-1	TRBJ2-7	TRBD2	CASSDYLAGRPYEQYF	TGTGCCAGCAGTGATTACCTAGCGGGCCGACCCTACGAGCAGTACTTC
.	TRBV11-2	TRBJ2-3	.	CASSQAGPTDTQYF	TGTGCCAGCAGCCAAGCGGGTCCCACAGATACGCAGTATTTT
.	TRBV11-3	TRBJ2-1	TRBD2	CASSPGTSGYNEQFF	TGTGCCAGCAGCCCCGGGACTAGCGGCTACAATGAGCAGTTCTTC
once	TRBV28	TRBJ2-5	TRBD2	CASSSGTSGIRYF	TGTGCCAGCAGTTCCGGGACTAGCGGGATTCGGTACTTC
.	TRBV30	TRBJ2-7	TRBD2	CAWSDTWGLESEQYF	TGTGCCTGGAGTGACACTTGGGGACTAGAATCCGAGCAGTACTTC
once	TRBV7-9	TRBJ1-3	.	CASSPLLSRVGAGNTIYF	TGTGCCAGCAGCCCGCTTTTAAGCAGGGTGGGGGCTGGAAACACCATATATTTT
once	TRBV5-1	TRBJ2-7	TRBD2	CASSLVGAGGFNYEQYF	TGCGCCAGCAGCTTGGTTGGCGCGGGAGGTTTCAACTACGAGCAGTACTTC
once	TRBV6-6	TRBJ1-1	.	CASSYSRGTEAFF	TGTGCCAGCAGTTACTCGAGGGGGACTGAAGCTTTCTTT
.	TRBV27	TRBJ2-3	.	CASSFRGLYTDTQYF	TGTGCCAGCAGTTTTCGGGGGCTCTACACAGATACGCAGTATTTT
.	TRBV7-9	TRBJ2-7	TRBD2	CASSFGTNGLEQYF	TGTGCCAGCAGCTTCGGGACTAACGGATTAGAGCAGTACTTC
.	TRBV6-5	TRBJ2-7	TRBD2	CASSYTASGIDGEQYF	TGTGCCAGCAGTTACACTGCTAGCGGGATAGACGGCGAGCAGTACTTC
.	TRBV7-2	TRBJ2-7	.	CASSLVPYEQYF	TGTGCCAGCAGCTTAGTTCCCTACGAGCAGTACTTC
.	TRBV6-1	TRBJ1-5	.	CASKQPSGGNQPQHF	TGTGCCAGCAAACAGCCTTCTGGTGGCAATCAGCCCCAGCATTTT
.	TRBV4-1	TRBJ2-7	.	CASSQGVPGHNYEQYF	TGCGCCAGCAGCCAAGGGGTACCGGGACACAACTACGAGCAGTACTTC
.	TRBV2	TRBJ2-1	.	CASSAVYNEQFF	TGTGCCAGCAGTGCCGTTTACAATGAGCAGTTCTTC
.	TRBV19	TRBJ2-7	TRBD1	CASSPNNRGDEQYF	TGTGCCAGTAGCCCAAATAACAGGGGAGACGAGCAGTACTTC
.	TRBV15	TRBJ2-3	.	CATSRDMIPTSTDTQYF	TGTGCCACCAGCAGGGATATGATTCCTACTAGCACAGATACGCAGTATTTT
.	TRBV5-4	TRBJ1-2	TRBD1	CASSSDRGLYGYTF	TGTGCCAGCAGCTCCGACAGGGGCCTCTATGGCTACACCTTC
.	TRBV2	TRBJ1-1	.	CASTSTRGAEAFF	TGTGCCAGCACTAGTACACGGGGGGCTGAAGCTTTCTTT
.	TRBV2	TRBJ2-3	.	CASSPGLRTDTQYF	TGTGCCAGCAGCCCGGGACTCCGCACAGATACGCAGTATTTT
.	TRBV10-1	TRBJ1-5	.	CASSDQPQHF	TGCGCCAGCAGTGATCAGCCCCAGCATTTT
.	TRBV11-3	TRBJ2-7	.	CASSGRPSYEQYF	TGTGCCAGCAGCGGGAGGCCTTCCTACGAGCAGTACTTC
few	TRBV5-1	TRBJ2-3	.	CASSLTDSTDTQYF	TGCGCCAGCAGCCTAACGGACTCCACAGATACGCAGTATTTT
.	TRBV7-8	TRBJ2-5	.	CASRLNPSEAQETQYF	TGTGCCAGCAGACTTAACCCCTCCGAGGCCCAAGAGACCCAGTACTTC
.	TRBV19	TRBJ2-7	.	CASSMGTSYEQYF	TGTGCCAGTAGTATGGGGACTTCTTACGAGCAGTACTTC
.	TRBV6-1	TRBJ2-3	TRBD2	CASSELAGGPGTDTQYF	TGTGCCAGCAGTGAACTAGCGGGAGGGCCCGGCACAGATACGCAGTATTTT
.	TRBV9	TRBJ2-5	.	CASSVRDVLGGNQETQYF	TGTGCCAGCAGCGTAAGGGACGTGCTAGGAGGCAACCAAGAGACCCAGTACTTC
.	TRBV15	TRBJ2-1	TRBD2	CATSRDRGGPDEQFF	TGTGCCACCAGCAGAGATCGGGGGGGACCTGATGAGCAGTTCTTC
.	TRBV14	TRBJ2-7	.	CASSQILDYEQYF	TGTGCCAGCAGCCAGATTCTAGACTACGAGCAGTACTTC
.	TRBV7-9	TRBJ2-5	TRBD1	CASSYTGGDGQTQYF	TGTGCCAGCAGCTACACAGGGGGAGATGGTCAGACCCAGTACTTC
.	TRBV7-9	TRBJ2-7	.	CASRSEGNGMEYF	TGTGCCAGCAGGTCTGAAGGGAACGGTATGGAGTACTTC
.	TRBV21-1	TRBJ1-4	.	CASTTVGKQGGEKLFF	TGTGCCAGCACGACCGTGGGGAAACAGGGGGGTGAAAAACTGTTTTTT
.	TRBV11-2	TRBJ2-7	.	CASSQEGGDSYEQYF	TGTGCCAGCAGTCAGGAGGGGGGAGACTCCTACGAGCAGTACTTC
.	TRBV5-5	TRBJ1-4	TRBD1	CASSPLTGGNEKLFF	TGTGCCAGCAGCCCCCTGACAGGGGGAAATGAAAAACTGTTTTTT
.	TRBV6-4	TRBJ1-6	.	CASSDSGVDSPLHF	TGTGCCAGCAGTGATTCCGGAGTGGATTCACCCCTCCACTTT
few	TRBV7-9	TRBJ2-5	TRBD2	CASSRLTSGTGETQYF	TGTGCCAGCAGCCGATTGACTAGCGGGACTGGAGAGACCCAGTACTTC
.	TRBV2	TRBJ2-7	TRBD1	CASKPGQGGEQYF	TGTGCCAGCAAACCGGGACAGGGCGGCGAGCAGTACTTC
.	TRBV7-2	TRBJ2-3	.	CASSQDRNEDTQYF	TGTGCCAGCAGCCAAGACAGGAATGAAGATACGCAGTATTTT
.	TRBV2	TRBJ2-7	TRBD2	CATSTGTNYEQYF	TGTGCCACCAGTACCGGGACTAACTACGAGCAGTACTTC
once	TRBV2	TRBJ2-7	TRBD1	CASRDGTGGYEQYF	TGTGCCAGCAGGGACGGGACAGGGGGCTACGAGCAGTACTTC
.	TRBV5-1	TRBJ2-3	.	CASSLGAGTDTQYF	TGCGCCAGCAGCTTGGGGGCAGGTACAGATACGCAGTATTTT
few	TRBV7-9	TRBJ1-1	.	CASSPGAEAFF	TGTGCCAGCAGCCCAGGGGCTGAAGCTTTCTTT
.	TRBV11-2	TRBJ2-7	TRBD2	CASSPLAGVFGHEQYF	TGTGCCAGCAGCCCCCTGGCGGGAGTCTTCGGCCACGAGCAGTACTTC